This T cell receptor (beta chain) originates from a study of T cells in Graves' hyperthyroidism and ophthalmopathy. Between the trimmed V and J ends, which lost 4 bases and 1 base, there was a span of 13 bases. The germline V gene encodes CDR1 SGHNT and CDR2 YYREEE (reference sequence). The CDR3 covers 15 residues. What was amplified from RNA transcripts were TCR beta CDR3 regions. A first-round RT-PCR of the TCR CDR3 used the HTBI primer set. TCRdb re-called the multiplex PCR reads with MiXCR, one entry per CDR3 protein. The sample lists 310,000 or so distinct CDR3 sequences, 15% to 20% occurring once.

The chain links TRBV5-4 to TRBJ2-3, with D perhaps matching TRBD2 (5 bases). What was sequenced was blood. This TCR was sampled from a woman aged 55-70 years with Graves' ophthalmopathy. The CDR3: CASSPDFGRTDTQYF. CDR3 sequence (DNA): TGTGCCAGCAGCCCGGACTTTGGCCGCACAGATACGCAGTATTTT.